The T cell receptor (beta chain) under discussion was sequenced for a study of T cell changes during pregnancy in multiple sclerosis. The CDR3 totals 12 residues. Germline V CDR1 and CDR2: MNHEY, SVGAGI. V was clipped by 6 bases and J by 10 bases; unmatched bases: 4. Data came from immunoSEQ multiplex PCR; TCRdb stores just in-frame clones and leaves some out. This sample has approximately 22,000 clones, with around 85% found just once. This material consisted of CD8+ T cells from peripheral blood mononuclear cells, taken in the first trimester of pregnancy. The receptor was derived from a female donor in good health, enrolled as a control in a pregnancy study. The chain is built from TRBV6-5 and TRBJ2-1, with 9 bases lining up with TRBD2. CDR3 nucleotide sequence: TGTGCCAGCAGGATTAGCGGGGGAGAGCAGTTCTTC. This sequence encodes CASRISGGEQFF.